These T cell receptor beta chains were read from a single sample in a study of identical twins' blood T cells. TCRdb re-analysed the 5' RACE reads in MiXCR, keeping a single row per CDR3 protein. This table has 300,000 to 400,000 distinct CDR3 sequences, 28% appearing once. Input material: PBMCs. All receptors derive from a woman aged 18-49 years in good health. The CDR3 runs from the conserved cysteine through the conserved F or W. The listing skips clone size in some rows; elsewhere it reads once, few, many or a size class.

cdr3_aa j_call clone_size v_call
CSVKIDGVAVEQYF TRBJ2-7 many TRBV29-1
CASSRQGGNTIYF TRBJ1-3 NA TRBV7-2
CSAREQTENQPQHF TRBJ1-5 few TRBV20-1
CASSERDYEEYF TRBJ2-7 NA TRBV2
CASSLGVTGYTF TRBJ1-2 NA TRBV5-6
CSAGQGKNYGYTF TRBJ1-2 NA TRBV20-1
CASGEDRYGYTF TRBJ1-2 NA TRBV9
CSARGGTSGNEQFF TRBJ2-1 many TRBV20-1
CASSSLQGYGTDTQYF TRBJ2-3 NA TRBV11-3
CASSYQTGVTEAFF TRBJ1-1 NA TRBV6-2/TRBV6-3
CASTRGGTSNEQFF TRBJ2-1 NA TRBV6-2/TRBV6-3
CSARDATSGGRDTQYF TRBJ2-3 NA TRBV20-1
CASKVTTSTDTQYF TRBJ2-3 few TRBV11-1
CASSSEGTGGNTIYF TRBJ1-3 NA TRBV5-1
CASSEGAINQPQHF TRBJ1-5 few TRBV5-1
CRESENGGEQFF TRBJ2-1 NA TRBV20-1
CASLKSGELFF TRBJ2-2 NA TRBV4-1
CASSLSGLAGDEQFF TRBJ2-1 NA TRBV7-2
CASSLAGTVYGYTF TRBJ1-2 many TRBV11-2
CASSSWTGGSGELFF TRBJ2-2 NA TRBV5-1
CSAKDSPGGTIYF TRBJ1-3 few TRBV20-1
CATYLYRNTEAFF TRBJ1-1 NA TRBV7-8
CASSLSTNSPLHF TRBJ1-6 few TRBV19
CASSQGDSHLVYGYTF TRBJ1-2 NA TRBV9
CASSPRRGQGNQPQHF TRBJ1-5 NA TRBV27
CASSQALGTGVYNEQFF TRBJ2-1 few TRBV14
CASSVGLGYEQYF TRBJ2-7 few TRBV9
CASTFTGTGETEAFF TRBJ1-1 NA TRBV6-6
CASSPVAGGPRTGELFF TRBJ2-2 few TRBV12-3/TRBV12-4
CSARSQDRGDGYTF TRBJ1-2 NA TRBV20-1
CASRRGNEQFF TRBJ2-1 few TRBV19